The 23 T cell receptor beta chains below come from one sample, sequenced in a study of blood T cell repertoires in COVID-19. Profiling relied on immunoSEQ multiplex PCR, and the TCRdb table lists in-frame clones only, not all of them. The sample holds over 400,000 clones, 80% to 90% seen once. Input material: peripheral blood. The receptors derive from a human donor in a cohort sampled during active COVID-19.

In regard to this clone: Distinct nucleotide sequences in the sample also encode this CDR3. The V and J genes are TRBV9 and TRBJ2-7; 10 nucleotides match TRBD2. The CDR3 has 13 amino acids. The trim removed 0 bases at V and 7 bases at J, leaving 1 base unmatched. Germline CDR1 reads SGDLS; CDR2 reads YYNGEE. The CDR3 here is CASSVELAGEQYF. DNA for the CDR3: TGTGCCAGCAGCGTAGAACTAGCGGGGGAGCAGTACTTC.

The chain uses TRBV25-1 and TRBJ2-7; 8 positions match TRBD1. V trimming: 6 bases; J trimming: 4 bases; junction bases outside the gene matches: 8. In germline, CDR1 is MGHDK, CDR2 SYGVNS. The CDR3 length is 14 residues. The chain's CDR3 is CASRPRTGYYEQYF. In DNA form, the CDR3 reads TGTGCCAGCAGACCCCGGACAGGGTATTACGAGCAGTACTTC.

The rearrangement joins TRBV5-1 to TRBJ2-2; TRBD2 matches at 8 bases. Per the germline V gene, CDR1 is SGHRS and CDR2 is YFSETQ. This CDR3 region has 15 residues. Trimming took 2 bases from V and 6 from J; bases not matched to a gene: 6. CDR3 in DNA: TGCGCCAGCAGCTTTTCGAGCGGGAGCGCCGGGGAGCTGTTTTTT. Its protein product is CASSFSSGSAGELFF.

This clone was detected a few times. The chain combines TRBV7-2 with TRBJ1-4; 11 bases fit TRBD1. The V gene's germline CDR1 is SGHTA and CDR2 FQGNSA. The V segment lost 4 bases and the J segment 7 bases; nucleotides outside the gene matches: 8. CDR3 length: 16 residues. The CDR3 DNA reads TGTGCCAGCAGCTCACAATGGGGACAGGGGGGTGAAAAACTGTTTTTT. Protein product: CASSSQWGQGGEKLFF.

J is TRBJ1-5 and V is TRBV7-2, with D tentatively TRBD1 (5 bases). The CDR3 contains 16 residues. CDR1 and CDR2 from the germline V gene are SGHTA and FQGNSA. Between the trimmed V and J ends, which lost 3 bases and 4 bases, there was a span of 16 bases. The CDR3 spells CASSFFTREGNQPQHF. The DNA of the CDR3 is TGTGCCAGCAGCTTCTTTACCAGGGAAGGTAATCAGCCCCAGCATTTT.

The CDR3 nucleotides are TGTGCCAGCAGCCTCGGCAGGGGTGGCTATGGCTACACCTTC. Translation: CASSLGRGGYGYTF. This chain uses TRBV11-2 with TRBJ1-2, with a weak D call TRBD1 (6 bases). CDR1 SGHAT and CDR2 FQNNGV come from the germline V gene. Trimming removed 5 bases from V and 4 bases from J, with 14 bases in between. The CDR3 sequence is 14 residues long.

The chain couples TRBV18 to TRBJ2-1, with D possibly being TRBD1 (6 bases). From germline, CDR1 is KGHSH and CDR2 LQKENI. The V and J ends lost 2 bases and 4 bases respectively, with 12 bases between them. The CDR3 extends over 15 amino acids. The CDR3 region has the DNA TGTGCCAGCTCACCAGAACAAGGGGGTTACAATGAGCAGTTCTTC. Translation gives CASSPEQGGYNEQFF.

This clone has only a few counts. This chain links TRBV18 with TRBJ2-2; D is possibly TRBD1 (6 bases). This CDR3 has 14 residues. Per germline, CDR1 KGHSH and CDR2 LQKENI. The V end was cut by 3 bases, the J end by 9 bases, with 14 bases between. CDR3 bases: TGTGCCAGCTCACCGGGGGACACGATAAGGGAGCTGTTTTTT. It encodes CASSPGDTIRELFF.

This clone was seen a single time. The V and J genes are TRBV18 and TRBJ1-1; D gene uncertain. Germline V lookup: CDR1 KGHSH, CDR2 LQKENI. The V end was cut by 6 bases, the J end by 1 base, with 15 bases between. The length of the CDR3 is 15 residues. CDR3 DNA: TGTGCCAGCTCGCAATTAGTCCTTCCGAACACTGAAGCTTTCTTT. It translates to CASSQLVLPNTEAFF.

This clone was recorded a few times. The rearrangement joins TRBV20-1 to TRBJ2-7; 12 bases fit TRBD2. The germline gives CDR1 DFQATT, CDR2 SNEGSKA (reference sequence). The CDR3 totals 15 residues. V shed 3 bases, J shed 6 bases, and the junction held 9 bases outside the gene matches. CDR3 coding DNA: TGCAGTGCTAGTCAAGGACTAGCGGGAACCCCCGAGCAGTACTTC. Protein sequence: CSASQGLAGTPEQYF.

The chain recombines TRBV27 with TRBJ2-1; TRBD2 matches 8 bases. The CDR3 contains 15 residues. With 7 bases clipped from V and 7 bases from J, the junction kept 12 bases outside the gene matches. Germline values: CDR1 MNHEY, CDR2 SMNVEV (reference sequence). The DNA of the CDR3 is TGTGCCAGCACCCTTAGCGGGAACCCCGGGAATGAGCAGTTCTTC. This sequence encodes CASTLSGNPGNEQFF.

The J gene is TRBJ2-3, the V gene TRBV9, with 12 bases aligning to TRBD2. Germline CDR1 SGDLS, CDR2 YYNGEE. This CDR3 comprises 17 residues. V lost 2 bases and J lost 2; bases outside the gene matches: 6. The CDR3 spells CASSVETSGRFTDTQYF. The CDR3 DNA follows: TGTGCCAGCAGCGTTGAGACTAGCGGGAGATTCACAGATACGCAGTATTTT.

The rearrangement uses TRBV18 and TRBJ2-5; no clear D gene. This CDR3 contains 11 residues. V dropped 6 bases and J dropped 1 base, with 3 bases sitting between them. Germline V gives CDR1 KGHSH, CDR2 LQKENI. In DNA, the CDR3 is TGTGCCAGCTCCGGCCAAGAGACCCAGTACTTC. Translation gives CASSGQETQYF.

The genes are TRBV4-3 and TRBJ2-1; TRBD2 matches 10 bases. CDR1 and CDR2 (germline): LGHNA, YSLEER. V gave up 1 base and J gave up 2 bases; unmatched junction bases: 8. This CDR3 has 18 residues. CDR3 in DNA: TGCGCCAGCAGCCAAGGGACTAGCGGAGGGATAGCCTACAATGAGCAGTTCTTC. It is translated as CASSQGTSGGIAYNEQFF.

V is TRBV7-2 and J is TRBJ2-7; D perhaps matches TRBD2 (6 bases). The CDR3 spans 15 residues. Germline assignment: CDR1 SGHTA and CDR2 FQGNSA. Trimming removed 1 base from V and 2 bases from J, with 12 bases in between. The CDR3 region is CASSLDDPGAYEQYF. The CDR3 DNA reads as TGTGCCAGCAGCTTAGACGACCCGGGGGCCTACGAGCAGTACTTC.

The chain employs TRBV25-1 and TRBJ1-2, with TRBD1 matching over 8 bases. V lost 3 bases to trimming and J lost 7 bases; unmatched junction nucleotides: 7. The CDR3 runs 14 residues. CDR1 is MGHDK, CDR2 SYGVNS, per germline. The CDR3 DNA follows: TGTGCCAGCAGTGACTTCACAGGACAGGGTGGCTACACCTTC. As protein: CASSDFTGQGGYTF.

The rearrangement uses TRBV19 and TRBJ2-1; no clear D. This CDR3 comprises 14 residues. The V gene lost 5 bases and the J gene lost 10 bases, with 18 bases spanning the gap. Germline CDR1 and CDR2: LNHDA and SQIVND (reference sequence). Here the CDR3 DNA reads TGTGCCAGTAGTTTGACACCTCGATCGAAGGAGCAGTTCTTC. It specifies CASSLTPRSKEQFF.

J is TRBJ1-3 and V is TRBV30; D ambiguous. Trimming cost V 2 bases and J 4 bases, with 12 bases left between them. Germline V lookup: CDR1 GTSNPN, CDR2 SVGIG (reference sequence). The CDR3 length is 14 residues. Here the CDR3 reads CAWSSNPGGNTIYF. CDR3 bases: TGTGCCTGGAGTAGTAATCCGGGAGGAAACACCATATATTTT.

The genes are TRBV27 and TRBJ2-7; TRBD1 aligns across 8 bases. The germline gives CDR1 MNHEY, CDR2 SMNVEV (reference sequence). V shed 7 bases and J 5 bases; nucleotides not matched to a gene: 7. This CDR3 has 13 residues. The CDR3 spells CASTKGQGDEQYF. In DNA form, the CDR3 reads TGTGCCAGCACTAAAGGACAGGGCGACGAGCAGTACTTC.

This clone was picked up one time. V usage is TRBV7-9 and J usage is TRBJ2-4; D is possibly TRBD2 (6 bases). CDR3 length: 17 residues. Germline V gene sequence: CDR1 SEHNR, CDR2 FQNEAQ (reference sequence). With 1 base removed from V and 1 base from J, the gap between germline ends came to 14 bases. The CDR3 coding sequence is TGTGCCAGCAGCTTAGGGGACGGAGGGGCGGCCAAAAACATTCAGTACTTC. This translates into CASSLGDGGAAKNIQYF.

The V gene is TRBV18, the J gene TRBJ2-1; 10 bases fit TRBD2. There are 17 residues in the CDR3. Germline loops: CDR1 KGHSH, CDR2 LQKENI. With V trimmed by 3 bases and J by 0 bases, 5 bases remained unmatched. The CDR3 DNA follows: TGTGCCAGCTCACCTCGGGCTAGCGGGAGCTCCTACAATGAGCAGTTCTTC. Protein product: CASSPRASGSSYNEQFF.

The chain recombines TRBV19 with TRBJ2-2; possibly TRBD2 for D (6 bases). The CDR3 consists of 15 residues. Trimming took off 8 bases at V and 8 bases at J, with 21 bases between the two ends. Germline V gene lookup returns CDR1 LNHDA and CDR2 SQIVND (reference sequence). Here the CDR3 DNA reads TGTGCCAGTGGTTCATTGGCGGGATTCGGTGGGGAGCTGTTTTTT. The encoded protein is CASGSLAGFGGELFF.

The V gene is TRBV29-1, the J gene TRBJ1-1, with TRBD1 matching over 7 bases. J was trimmed by 0 bases and V by 6 bases; bases with no gene match: 7. Germline CDR1 is SQVTM and CDR2 is ANQGSEA. The CDR3 is made up of 14 amino acids. The CDR3 spells CSVQGVTLNTEAFF. In nucleotides, the CDR3 is TGCAGCGTCCAGGGGGTGACGTTGAACACTGAAGCTTTCTTT.